These 21 T cell receptor beta chains came from one sample sequenced in a study of neurological immune-mediated disorders. TCRdb analysed the 5' RACE reads with MiXCR anew, one entry per CDR3 protein. The table shows about 84,000 distinct CDR3 sequences, with about a tenth occurring only once. Source material: PBMCs. The receptor source for this set is a man aged 35-49 years in good health.

This clonotype was detected ten times or more. The chain employs TRBV12-3 or TRBV12-4 and TRBJ2-7; TRBD2 is a possible D gene (7 bases). CDR3 size: 14 residues. Trimming removed 6 bases at V and 7 bases at J, with 19 bases between. The CDR3 nucleotides read TGTGCCAGCAGCGGGGGGCGTACGAGGGGGGAGCAGTACTTC. Its translation: CASSGGRTRGEQYF.

This clonotype was detected ten times or more. This chain links TRBV11-2 with TRBJ1-1; possibly TRBD1 for D (6 bases). There are 16 residues in the CDR3. Trimming pared 4 bases from V and 0 bases from J, leaving 15 bases between. Germline V gene data show CDR1 as SGHAT and CDR2 as FQNNGV. CDR3 in DNA: TGTGCCAGCAGCTCTCGGACAGACTTAATGAACACTGAAGCTTTCTTT. It encodes CASSSRTDLMNTEAFF.

This clonotype was seen a handful of times. CDR3 protein: CASSQDSGQWDEQYF. As DNA, the CDR3 is TGTGCCAGCAGCCAAGATTCGGGACAGTGGGACGAGCAGTACTTC. This chain links TRBV3-1 with TRBJ2-7; 7 bases are a match to TRBD1. Germline V gene data show CDR1 as LGHDT and CDR2 as YNNKEL (reference sequence). The CDR3 has 15 residues. With V trimmed by 0 bases and J by 5 bases, 7 bases remained unmatched.

This clonotype was seen ten or more times. The J gene is TRBJ2-2, the V gene TRBV5-1; D possibly corresponds to TRBD2 (6 bases). V was trimmed by 10 bases and J by 3 bases, leaving 13 bases between them. There are 13 residues in the CDR3. CDR1 is SGHRS and CDR2 is YFSETQ in the germline V gene. The CDR3 region is CAETEGDTGELFF. CDR3 coding DNA: TGCGCCGAGACGGAGGGCGACACCGGGGAGCTGTTTTTT.

A note on this clonotype: A much larger clone differs by one base, so this may be a read error. The chain is built from TRBV18 and TRBJ1-1, with D possibly TRBD1 on 5 matching bases. V dropped 6 bases and J dropped 8 bases, with 10 bases sitting between them. CDR1 KGHSH and CDR2 LQKENI come from the germline V gene. The CDR3 extends over 11 amino acids. CDR3 in amino acids: CASSTVREAFF. The CDR3 coding sequence is TGTGCCAGCTCGACAGTGAGGGAAGCTTTCTTT.

This clonotype was observed at least ten times. The chain has TRBV27 and TRBJ2-1, with TRBD2 matching over 8 bases. Trimming cost V 2 bases and J 4 bases; bases outside gene matches: 4. Germline values: CDR1 MNHEY, CDR2 SMNVEV (reference sequence). There are 15 residues in the CDR3. CDR3 in DNA: TGTGCCAGCAGTTTAGGCGGGGGGCAGTACAATGAGCAGTTCTTC. It is translated as CASSLGGGQYNEQFF.

This clonotype was counted a few times. This chain joins TRBV7-2 and TRBJ2-3, with TRBD2 matching over 11 bases. There are 15 residues in the CDR3. V lost 3 bases to trimming and J lost 6 bases; unmatched junction nucleotides: 5. Germline-derived CDR1 and CDR2 are SGHTA and FQGNSA. CDR3 in amino acids: CASSLTSGVFDTQYF. Here the CDR3 DNA reads TGTGCCAGCAGCTTGACTAGCGGGGTTTTCGATACGCAGTATTTT.

This clonotype occurred a few times. This sequence joins TRBV7-8 and TRBJ1-2; the match to TRBD1 covers 7 bases. The germline V gene has CDR1 SGHVS and CDR2 FQNEAQ. Trimming took 5 bases from V and 1 from J; bases not matched to a gene: 13. This CDR3 has 17 amino acids. The CDR3 DNA follows: TGTGCCAGCAGCACAACGAGTGGAGGGGGCCATAACTATGGCTACACCTTC. Its translation: CASSTTSGGGHNYGYTF.

J is TRBJ2-5 and V is TRBV6-6, with D perhaps matching TRBD2 (6 bases). The CDR3 totals 17 residues. Germline V gene sequence: CDR1 MNHNY, CDR2 SVGAGI (reference sequence). The V and J ends lost 2 bases and 4 bases respectively, with 20 bases between them. The CDR3 coding sequence is TGTGCCAGCAGTTACGACGGCTTCTCCCTAGCGCTAGAGACCCAGTACTTC. Translation: CASSYDGFSLALETQYF.

This clonotype was seen ten or more times. V gene TRBV20-1 combines with J gene TRBJ2-3; D is undetermined. Germline CDR1 and CDR2: DFQATT and SNEGSKA (reference sequence). The length of the CDR3 is 13 residues. V dropped 0 bases and J dropped 6 bases, with 10 bases sitting between them. CDR3 region: CSAREGYEDTQYF. The CDR3 bases are TGCAGTGCTAGAGAGGGGTACGAGGATACGCAGTATTTT.

There are many counts of this clonotype. The chain couples TRBV7-3 to TRBJ2-1; D remains unclear. Germline loops: CDR1 SGHTA, CDR2 FQGTGA. With 2 bases removed from V and 10 bases from J, the gap between germline ends came to 15 bases. This CDR3 is 14 amino acids long. The DNA for the CDR3 is TGTGCCAGCAGCTTATCCCCTCCTTCGGAAGAGCAGTTCTTC. Translating it yields CASSLSPPSEEQFF.

This clonotype came up many times. J is TRBJ1-1 and V is TRBV4-1, with a tentative D call TRBD1 (5 bases). Between the trimmed V and J ends, which lost 4 bases and 6 bases, there was a span of 12 bases. This CDR3 region has 13 residues. The germline CDR1 and CDR2 sequences are MGHRA and YSYEKL. CDR3 in DNA: TGCGCCAGCAGCCCTCAGGGTCGCGCTGAAGCTTTCTTT. The encoded protein is CASSPQGRAEAFF.

A few counts support this clonotype. This chain links TRBV2 with TRBJ1-6; D is uncertain. Trimming shortened V by 6 bases and J by 10 bases, and 7 bases separated the two germline ends. Germline CDR1 SNHLY, CDR2 FYNNEI. This CDR3 has 11 residues. CDR3 DNA sequence: TGTGCCAGCAGGGCCGGGTCACCCCTCCACTTT. Its translation: CASRAGSPLHF.

This clonotype was observed at least ten times. V is TRBV20-1 and J is TRBJ1-2; D may be TRBD1 (6 bases). The CDR3 contains 13 residues. The germline V and J ends were trimmed by 5 bases and 8 bases, with 18 bases remaining between them. CDR1 is DFQATT, CDR2 SNEGSKA, per germline (reference sequence). Here the CDR3 reads CSAGLSGGAGYTF. For the CDR3, the DNA is TGCAGTGCTGGACTCTCGGGGGGGGCAGGCTACACCTTC.

In its sample, this clonotype was seen a few times. It may be a read error: a sequence one base away is much more abundant. V and J are TRBV6-6 and TRBJ2-5; D uncertain. V was cut by 8 bases and J by 3 bases, with 10 bases left in between. The CDR3 runs 12 residues. Germline CDR1 MNHNY, CDR2 SVGAGI (reference sequence). The DNA of the CDR3 is TGTGCCAGCGTGCTTAGGAAAGAGACCCAGTACTTC. Translating it yields CASVLRKETQYF.

The chain has TRBV19 and TRBJ2-3; D gene ambiguous. The CDR3 sequence is 14 residues long. The V end lost 4 bases, the J end lost 0 bases, and 8 bases lay between the germline ends. Germline lookup yields CDR1 LNHDA and CDR2 SQIVND (reference sequence). CDR3 protein: CASSKGLSTDTQYF. CDR3 bases: TGTGCCAGTAGTAAGGGCTTGAGCACAGATACGCAGTATTTT. Full variable domain (remainder filled in from reference TRBV19 and TRBJ2-3): DGGITQSPKYLFRKEGQNVTLSCEQNLNHDAMYWYRQDPGQGLRLIYYSQIVNDFQKGDIAEGYSVSREKKESFPLTVTSAQKNPTAFYLCASSKGLSTDTQYFGPGTRLTVL.

In this sample, this clonotype turned up many times. This chain links TRBV20-1 with TRBJ2-3; TRBD2 agrees at 8 bases. With V trimmed by 5 bases and J by 7 bases, 17 bases remained unmatched. CDR1 and CDR2 (germline): DFQATT, SNEGSKA (reference sequence). The CDR3 runs 16 residues. DNA for the CDR3: TGCAGTGCTCACACTAGCGGACGATACCCCCCTCATACGCAGTATTTT. Translation gives CSAHTSGRYPPHTQYF.

This clonotype was detected ten times or more. Written as DNA, the CDR3 is TGTGCCAGCAGCCAACTGTCAGTCTATGGCTACACCTTC. Protein: CASSQLSVYGYTF. The chain recombines TRBV3-1 with TRBJ1-2; D not certain. Trimming removed 2 bases at V and 4 bases at J, with 8 bases between. Germline V lookup: CDR1 LGHDT, CDR2 YNNKEL (reference sequence). The CDR3 has 13 residues. The full variable domain, rest sourced from reference TRBV3-1 and TRBJ1-2, is DTAVSQTPKYLVTQMGNDKSIKCEQNLGHDTMYWYKQDSKKFLKIMFSYNNKELIINETVPNRFSPKSPDKAHLNLHINSLELGDSAVYFCASSQLSVYGYTFGSGTRLTVV.

In this sample, this clonotype turned up many times. This chain connects TRBV7-9 to TRBJ1-2; possibly TRBD1 for D (5 bases). This CDR3 has 13 amino acids. The V end lost 0 bases, the J end lost 4 bases, and 6 bases lay between the germline ends. Germline V gives CDR1 SEHNR, CDR2 FQNEAQ (reference sequence). CDR3 DNA sequence: TGTGCCAGCAGCTTAGCAGGGGCCTATGGCTACACCTTC. It specifies CASSLAGAYGYTF.

The genes are TRBV18 and TRBJ2-7; TRBD2 might be the D (6 bases). The CDR3 runs to 13 residues. Germline-derived CDR1 and CDR2 are KGHSH and LQKENI. V lost 1 base and J lost 5, with 9 bases in between. CDR3 bases: TGTGCCAGCTCACCACAGGGAGGCGACGAGCAGTACTTC. The encoded protein is CASSPQGGDEQYF.

The chain recombines TRBV6-5 with TRBJ1-1; the D gene is possibly TRBD1 (6 bases). This CDR3 contains 15 residues. V lost 7 bases to trimming and J lost 1 base, with 16 bases between them. From germline, CDR1 is MNHEY and CDR2 SVGAGI. CDR3 nucleotide sequence: TGTGCCAGCACCTCCTTGGGGGGGGCGAACACTGAAGCTTTCTTT. It encodes CASTSLGGANTEAFF.